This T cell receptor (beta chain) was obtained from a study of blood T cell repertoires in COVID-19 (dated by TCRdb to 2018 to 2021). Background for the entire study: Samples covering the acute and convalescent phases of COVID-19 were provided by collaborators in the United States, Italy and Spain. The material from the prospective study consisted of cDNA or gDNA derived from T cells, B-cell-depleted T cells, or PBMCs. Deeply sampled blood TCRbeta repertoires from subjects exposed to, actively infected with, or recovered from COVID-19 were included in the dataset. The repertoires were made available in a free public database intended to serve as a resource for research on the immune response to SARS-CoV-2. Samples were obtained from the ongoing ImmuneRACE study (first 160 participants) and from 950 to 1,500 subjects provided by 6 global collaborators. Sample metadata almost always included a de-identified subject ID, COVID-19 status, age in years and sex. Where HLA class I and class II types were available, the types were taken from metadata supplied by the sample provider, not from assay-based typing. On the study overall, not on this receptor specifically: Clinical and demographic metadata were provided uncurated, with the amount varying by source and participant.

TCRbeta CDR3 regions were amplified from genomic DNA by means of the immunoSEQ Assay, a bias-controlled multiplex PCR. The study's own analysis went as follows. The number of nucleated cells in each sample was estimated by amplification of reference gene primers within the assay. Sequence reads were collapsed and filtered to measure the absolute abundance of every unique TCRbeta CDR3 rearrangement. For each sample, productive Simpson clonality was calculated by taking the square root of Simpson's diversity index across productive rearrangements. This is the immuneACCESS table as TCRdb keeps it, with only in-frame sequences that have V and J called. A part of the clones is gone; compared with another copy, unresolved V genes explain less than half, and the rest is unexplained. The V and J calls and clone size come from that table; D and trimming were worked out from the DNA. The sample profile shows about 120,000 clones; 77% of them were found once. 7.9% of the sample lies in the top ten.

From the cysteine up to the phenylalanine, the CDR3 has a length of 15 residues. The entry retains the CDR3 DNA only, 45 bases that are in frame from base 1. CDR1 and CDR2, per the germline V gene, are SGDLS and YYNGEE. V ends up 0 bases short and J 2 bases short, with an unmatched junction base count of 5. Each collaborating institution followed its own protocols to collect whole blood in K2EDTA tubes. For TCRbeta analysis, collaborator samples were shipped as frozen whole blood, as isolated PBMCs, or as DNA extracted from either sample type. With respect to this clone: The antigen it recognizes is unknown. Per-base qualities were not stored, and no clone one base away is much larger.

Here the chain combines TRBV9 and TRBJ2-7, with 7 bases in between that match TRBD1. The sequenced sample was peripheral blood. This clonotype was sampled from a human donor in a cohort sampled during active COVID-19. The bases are TGTGCCAGCAGCGTAGGGACAGGTGAAGCCTACGAGCAGTACTTC. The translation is CASSVGTGEAYEQYF.